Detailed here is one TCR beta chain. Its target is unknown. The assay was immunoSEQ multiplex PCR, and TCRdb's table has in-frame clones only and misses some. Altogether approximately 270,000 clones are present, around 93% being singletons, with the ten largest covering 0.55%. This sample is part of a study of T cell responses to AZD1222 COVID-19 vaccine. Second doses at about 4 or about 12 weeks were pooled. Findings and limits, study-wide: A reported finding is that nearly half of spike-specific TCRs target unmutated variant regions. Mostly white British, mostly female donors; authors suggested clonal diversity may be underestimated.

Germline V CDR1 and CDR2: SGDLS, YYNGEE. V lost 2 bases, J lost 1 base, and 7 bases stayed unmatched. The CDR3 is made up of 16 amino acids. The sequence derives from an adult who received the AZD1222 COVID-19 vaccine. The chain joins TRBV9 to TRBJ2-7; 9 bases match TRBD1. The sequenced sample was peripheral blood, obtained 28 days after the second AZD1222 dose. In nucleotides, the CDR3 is TGTGCCAGCAGCGTGACTCCGGACAGGGGATCCTACGAGCAGTACTTC. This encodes CASSVTPDRGSYEQYF.